These T cell receptor beta chains were read from a single sample in a study of blood T cell repertoires in COVID-19. Generated by immunoSEQ multiplex PCR, the TCRdb table keeps only in-frame clones and is missing some. The table lists about 210,000 clones, about nine tenths of them singletons, with around 4.8% in the top ten. Sequenced material: peripheral blood. The origin of the receptors is a woman aged 40 to 49 with acute or convalescent COVID-19. Both conserved end residues are part of each CDR3. A D gene is named only where the DNA matches it firmly. Clone size is stated in some rows and not others, as once, few, many or a class when expanded.

>TRBJ1-3|-|TRBV6-1|-
CASSAFSYDLSKIGNTIYF
TGTGCCAGCAGTGCATTCTCCTATGATTTGTCAAAGATAGGAAACACCATATATTTT
>TRBJ2-3|TRBD2|TRBV27|-
CASRGAGDDTDTQYF
TGTGCCAGCAGAGGAGCGGGGGATGACACAGATACGCAGTATTTT
>TRBJ1-2|-|TRBV27|-
CASSLGGFNYGYTF
TGTGCCAGCAGTTTAGGCGGGTTTAACTATGGCTACACCTTC
>TRBJ1-5|TRBD1|TRBV27|once
CASSLQGAYQPQHF
TGTGCCAGCAGTTTGCAGGGGGCGTATCAGCCCCAGCATTTT
>TRBJ1-3|-|TRBV18|-
CASSPARTGSPGGNTIYF
TGTGCCAGCTCACCAGCGAGAACCGGGTCCCCCGGGGGAAACACCATATATTTT
>TRBJ1-3|-|TRBV24-1|-
CATSDFRQAAGNTIYF
TGTGCCACCAGTGATTTCAGACAGGCGGCTGGAAACACCATATATTTT
>TRBJ1-5|-|TRBV9|-
CASSVGADQPQHF
TGTGCCAGCAGCGTAGGGGCAGATCAGCCCCAGCATTTT
>TRBJ1-4|TRBD1|TRBV28|-
CASSTTNRGELFF
TGTGCCAGCAGTACGACCAACAGGGGAGAACTGTTTTTT
>TRBJ1-2|-|TRBV30|-
CAWRWRAHGYTF
TGTGCCTGGAGATGGAGGGCTCACGGCTACACCTTC
>TRBJ1-5|-|TRBV5-8|-
CASSLDRVGGDQPQHF
TGTGCCAGCAGCTTGGATCGGGTGGGAGGGGATCAGCCCCAGCATTTT
>TRBJ1-5|-|TRBV5-1|-
CASSLAPGQPQHF
TGCGCCAGCAGCTTGGCCCCGGGGCAGCCCCAGCATTTT
>TRBJ1-2|-|TRBV4-1|-
CASSQEEYIGGGYTF
TGCGCCAGCAGCCAAGAAGAATATATAGGGGGTGGCTACACCTTC
>TRBJ2-2|-|TRBV7-6|-
CASSLAGGNTGELFF
TGTGCCAGCAGCTTAGCGGGGGGGAACACCGGGGAGCTGTTTTTT
>TRBJ2-5|-|TRBV7-6|-
CASSSGGTQYF
TGTGCCAGCAGCTCCGGGGGGACCCAGTACTTC
>TRBJ1-4|TRBD1|TRBV4-2|-
CASSQEKIGEALGQANEKLFF
TGTGCCAGCAGCCAAGAAAAGATTGGGGAGGCGCTCGGACAGGCTAATGAAAAACTGTTTTTT
>TRBJ2-5|TRBD1|TRBV7-9|-
CASSSITGTGHPQETQYF
TGTGCCAGCAGCTCAATAACCGGGACAGGCCATCCCCAAGAGACCCAGTACTTC
>TRBJ1-1|-|TRBV6-5|once
CASSYSGRMNTEAFF
TGTGCCAGCAGTTACTCGGGGAGGATGAACACTGAAGCTTTCTTT
>TRBJ1-1|-|TRBV6-5|-
CASSKTRVFTEAFF
TGTGCCAGCAGCAAAACCAGGGTTTTCACTGAAGCTTTCTTT
>TRBJ2-1|TRBD1|TRBV7-8|-
CASSSTGALYNEQFF
TGTGCCAGCAGTTCGACAGGGGCCCTCTACAATGAGCAGTTCTTC
>TRBJ2-1|-|TRBV19|-
CASSSRGAYNEQFF
TGTGCCAGTAGTAGCAGGGGGGCGTACAATGAGCAGTTCTTC
>TRBJ2-5|-|TRBV6-5|-
CASSLQTAQETQYF
TGTGCCAGCAGCCTCCAGACAGCTCAAGAGACCCAGTACTTC
>TRBJ1-4|-|TRBV4-1|once
CASSQGRGQEVEKLFF
TGCGCCAGCAGCCAAGGTAGAGGACAAGAAGTAGAAAAACTGTTTTTT
>TRBJ1-2|TRBD1|TRBV27|-
CASSSWDRVPYGYTF
TGTGCCAGCAGTTCCTGGGACAGGGTGCCCTATGGCTACACCTTC
>TRBJ1-6|-|TRBV13|-
CASSLWSNSPLHF
TGTGCCAGCAGCTTATGGAGTAATTCACCCCTCCACTTT
>TRBJ1-3|-|TRBV6-6|-
CASSYSQAYTIYF
TGTGCCAGCAGTTACTCCCAGGCCTACACCATATATTTT
>TRBJ2-3|TRBD1|TRBV5-1|-
CASSFRQGEDTQYF
TGCGCCAGCAGCTTCCGACAGGGAGAAGATACGCAGTATTTT
>TRBJ1-2|-|TRBV30|-
CAWTTGHDYTF
TGTGCCTGGACTACGGGACACGACTACACCTTC
>TRBJ1-6|-|TRBV24-1|few
CATSGHPGKGLSLNSPLHF
TGTGCCACCAGTGGTCACCCCGGGAAGGGCCTCAGTCTCAATTCACCCCTCCACTTT
>TRBJ2-1|-|TRBV19|-
CASSSPGLFNEQFF
TGTGCCAGTAGTAGTCCAGGCCTATTCAATGAGCAGTTCTTC
>TRBJ2-3|TRBD2|TRBV5-1|-
CASSRAGGQDTQYF
TGCGCCAGCAGCAGGGCGGGGGGGCAAGATACGCAGTATTTT
>TRBJ2-3|TRBD1|TRBV5-1|-
CASSLGQADTDTQYF
TGCGCCAGCAGCCTGGGACAGGCGGACACAGATACGCAGTATTTT
>TRBJ1-5|-|TRBV5-1|once
CASSLAFAVPRQSNQPQHF
TGCGCCAGCAGCTTGGCCTTCGCCGTCCCCCGACAGAGCAATCAGCCCCAGCATTTT
>TRBJ2-1|TRBD2|TRBV7-3|-
CASSFGGAYYNEQFF
TGTGCCAGCAGCTTCGGGGGGGCCTACTACAATGAGCAGTTCTTC
>TRBJ2-1|TRBD2|TRBV5-1|-
CASSLVSGGANNEQFF
TGCGCCAGCAGCTTGGTCAGCGGGGGGGCCAATAATGAGCAGTTCTTC
>TRBJ2-5|TRBD2|TRBV5-4|-
CATDGGEETQYF
TGTGCCACAGACGGGGGGGAAGAGACCCAGTACTTC
>TRBJ1-2|-|TRBV11-2|-
CASSPDSNYGYTF
TGTGCCAGCAGTCCGGACAGTAACTATGGCTACACCTTC
>TRBJ1-4|-|TRBV25-1|-
CASSEYYLAPTNEKLFF
TGTGCCAGCAGTGAATATTACCTGGCCCCAACTAATGAAAAACTGTTTTTT
>TRBJ1-6|TRBD1|TRBV6-5|once
CASTLAGQGRSPLHF
TGTGCCAGCACCTTAGCAGGACAGGGGAGGTCACCCCTCCACTTT
>TRBJ1-2|TRBD1|TRBV25-1|-
CASSASQGLLTSNYGYTF
TGTGCCAGCAGTGCTTCACAGGGGCTCCTAACTTCTAACTATGGCTACACCTTC
>TRBJ1-5|-|TRBV7-3|-
CATGGEDRYSNQPQHF
TGTGCCACCGGAGGAGAGGACAGATATAGCAATCAGCCCCAGCATTTT
>TRBJ1-1|-|TRBV19|-
CASSERRNTEAFF
TGTGCCAGTAGTGAGAGAAGGAACACTGAAGCTTTCTTT
>TRBJ2-3|-|TRBV7-7|-
CASSLALGADTQYF
TGTGCCAGCAGCTTAGCGCTAGGGGCCGATACGCAGTATTTT
>TRBJ2-6|-|TRBV2|few
CASSTDRISGANVLTF
TGTGCCAGCAGTACCGACAGAATCTCTGGGGCCAACGTCCTGACTTTC
>TRBJ1-1|-|TRBV30|-
CAWRRPDTEAFF
TGTGCCTGGAGGCGTCCGGACACTGAAGCTTTCTTT
>TRBJ1-2|TRBD1|TRBV4-1|-
CASSQPDRDVYGYTF
TGCGCCAGCAGCCAACCGGACAGGGATGTCTATGGCTACACCTTC
>TRBJ2-5|TRBD2|TRBV7-2|-
CASSLAYASGQETQYF
TGTGCCAGCAGCTTAGCGTACGCTAGCGGACAAGAGACCCAGTACTTC
>TRBJ1-1|-|TRBV2|-
CASSYDGRNTEAFF
TGTGCCAGCAGTTATGACGGGAGGAACACTGAAGCTTTCTTT
>TRBJ2-1|TRBD2|TRBV4-1|-
CASSPAGMNEQFF
TGCGCCAGCAGCCCAGCGGGGATGAATGAGCAGTTCTTC
>TRBJ1-3|-|TRBV4-1|-
CASSQARSGNTIYF
TGCGCCAGCAGCCAAGCCCGTTCTGGAAACACCATATATTTT
>TRBJ1-2|TRBD1|TRBV6-5|-
CASSRPDREGYGYTF
TGTGCCAGCAGCCGACCGGACAGGGAAGGCTATGGCTACACCTTC
>TRBJ2-3|TRBD2|TRBV5-1|-
CASSLTLSGGAPDTQYF
TGCGCCAGCAGCTTGACCTTGTCGGGGGGGGCCCCAGATACGCAGTATTTT
>TRBJ1-5|-|TRBV18|many
CASSPPPKGQPQHF
TGTGCCAGCTCACCACCGCCCAAGGGGCAGCCCCAGCATTTT
>TRBJ2-5|TRBD1|TRBV5-1|-
CASSLGTSRGETQYF
TGCGCCAGCAGCTTGGGGACCTCCAGGGGGGAGACCCAGTACTTC